This T cell receptor (beta chain) was captured in a study of cytomegalovirus exposure and HLA in healthy donors. Study-level points and caveats: A later analysis linked a missense DCLRE1C variant to TCR beta V- and J-gene trimming. The classifier was said to identify cytomegalovirus status with high specificity and sensitivity. A later analysis found TCR association rates differed by HLA locus, highest for DRB1 and lowest for HLA-C.

Germline loops: CDR1 MNHEY, CDR2 SVGAGI. The CDR3 has 15 residues. V lost 6 bases, J lost 3 bases, and 8 bases stayed unmatched. Researchers ran the PCR with 60 Vbeta and 13 Jbeta primers. Clones were sequenced by immunoSEQ multiplex PCR, and TCRdb holds only the in-frame ones, with some missing. The profile covers 200,000 to 250,000 clones, with about 80% appearing a single time and roughly 3% taken by the ten largest. This clone came up a few times. The target antigen is unknown. Though probably carrying unrecorded immune exposures, donors were nominally healthy at sampling. Source material: PBMCs. The chain employs TRBV6-5 and TRBJ2-3; 8 bases line up with TRBD2. The receptor comes from a woman aged 25 to 39 in good health and CMV-seronegative. The CDR3 DNA is TGTGCCAGCAGCCCCTGGGGCGGGGGGACAGATACGCAGTATTTT. It codes for CASSPWGGGTDTQYF.